This TCR beta chain was identified during a study of T cells in localized non-small cell lung cancer. CDR3 length: 14 amino acids. Germline assignment: CDR1 LNHDA and CDR2 SQIVND (reference sequence). Trimming took 9 bases from V and 2 from J, leaving 15 bases between them. The study, taken as a whole, reports: Density of T cells in blood, when higher, went with longer overall survival. Only one tumor region went through sequencing, so heterogeneity may still be there. Within adjacent lung there appeared a median roughly 60 of the top 100 tumor clones.

This table comes from immunoSEQ multiplex PCR, and its TCRdb copy is limited to in-frame clones, with some not included. The sample yields about 24,000 clones, approximately 90% seen once. Note on this clone: Its antigen is still unknown.

The chain uses TRBV19 and TRBJ2-3; tentative D call: TRBD1 (6 bases). The TCR sequence derives from a woman aged 40 to 75 with stage I lung adenocarcinoma. The source material was peripheral blood, sampled before any cancer treatment. The CDR3 region is CASTGTYATDTQYF. Here the CDR3 DNA reads TGTGCCAGCACCGGGACATACGCCACAGATACGCAGTATTTT.